Each of the 3 T cell receptor beta chains below was sequenced from the same sample in a study of shared clonotypes between healthy human individuals. Here immunoSEQ multiplex PCR was the method, and the copy in TCRdb shows in-frame clones only, minus some. The sample lists millions of clones, about 95% seen once, with around 0.13% in the top ten. Sequences were obtained from naive CD4+ T cells sorted from blood. Subset noted: CD45RA+ positively selected. These receptors were taken from a man between 18 and 29 years old in good health.

This chain connects TRBV30 to TRBJ1-3; TRBD1 is a possible D gene (6 bases). CDR3 length: 13 residues. CDR1 GTSNPN and CDR2 SVGIG come from the germline V gene (reference sequence). The V end lost 5 bases, the J end lost 3 bases, and 11 bases lay between the germline ends. The CDR3 DNA sequence: TGTGCCTGGTCTACAGGGAATGGAAACACCATATATTTT. Translation gives CAWSTGNGNTIYF.

This chain links TRBV5-1 with TRBJ2-1; tentatively, D is TRBD1 (5 bases). V was pared by 4 bases and J by 3 bases, with 11 bases between. The CDR3 runs 14 residues. CDR1 is SGHRS, CDR2 YFSETQ, per germline. In DNA form, the CDR3 reads TGCGCCAGCAGCCGCAGTCAGGGCTACAATGAGCAGTTCTTC. Its protein is CASSRSQGYNEQFF. Variable domain in full (rest from reference TRBV5-1 and TRBJ2-1): KAGVTQTPRYLIKTRGQQVTLSCSPISGHRSVSWYQQTPGQGLQFLFEYFSETQRNKGNFPGRFSGRQFSNSRSEMNVSTLELGDSALYLCASSRSQGYNEQFFGPGTRLTVL.

Note on this clone: Other nucleotide sequences in the sample specify the same CDR3. The chain joins TRBV10-3 to TRBJ1-6, with 8 bases aligning to TRBD1. This CDR3 has 13 amino acids. Trimming at V came to 3 bases and at J to 10 bases, leaving 2 bases not matched to a gene. Germline V gives CDR1 ENHRY, CDR2 SYGVKD. CDR3 sequence: CAISEDRGSPLHF. The CDR3 DNA sequence: TGTGCCATCAGTGAAGACAGGGGCTCACCCCTCCACTTT.